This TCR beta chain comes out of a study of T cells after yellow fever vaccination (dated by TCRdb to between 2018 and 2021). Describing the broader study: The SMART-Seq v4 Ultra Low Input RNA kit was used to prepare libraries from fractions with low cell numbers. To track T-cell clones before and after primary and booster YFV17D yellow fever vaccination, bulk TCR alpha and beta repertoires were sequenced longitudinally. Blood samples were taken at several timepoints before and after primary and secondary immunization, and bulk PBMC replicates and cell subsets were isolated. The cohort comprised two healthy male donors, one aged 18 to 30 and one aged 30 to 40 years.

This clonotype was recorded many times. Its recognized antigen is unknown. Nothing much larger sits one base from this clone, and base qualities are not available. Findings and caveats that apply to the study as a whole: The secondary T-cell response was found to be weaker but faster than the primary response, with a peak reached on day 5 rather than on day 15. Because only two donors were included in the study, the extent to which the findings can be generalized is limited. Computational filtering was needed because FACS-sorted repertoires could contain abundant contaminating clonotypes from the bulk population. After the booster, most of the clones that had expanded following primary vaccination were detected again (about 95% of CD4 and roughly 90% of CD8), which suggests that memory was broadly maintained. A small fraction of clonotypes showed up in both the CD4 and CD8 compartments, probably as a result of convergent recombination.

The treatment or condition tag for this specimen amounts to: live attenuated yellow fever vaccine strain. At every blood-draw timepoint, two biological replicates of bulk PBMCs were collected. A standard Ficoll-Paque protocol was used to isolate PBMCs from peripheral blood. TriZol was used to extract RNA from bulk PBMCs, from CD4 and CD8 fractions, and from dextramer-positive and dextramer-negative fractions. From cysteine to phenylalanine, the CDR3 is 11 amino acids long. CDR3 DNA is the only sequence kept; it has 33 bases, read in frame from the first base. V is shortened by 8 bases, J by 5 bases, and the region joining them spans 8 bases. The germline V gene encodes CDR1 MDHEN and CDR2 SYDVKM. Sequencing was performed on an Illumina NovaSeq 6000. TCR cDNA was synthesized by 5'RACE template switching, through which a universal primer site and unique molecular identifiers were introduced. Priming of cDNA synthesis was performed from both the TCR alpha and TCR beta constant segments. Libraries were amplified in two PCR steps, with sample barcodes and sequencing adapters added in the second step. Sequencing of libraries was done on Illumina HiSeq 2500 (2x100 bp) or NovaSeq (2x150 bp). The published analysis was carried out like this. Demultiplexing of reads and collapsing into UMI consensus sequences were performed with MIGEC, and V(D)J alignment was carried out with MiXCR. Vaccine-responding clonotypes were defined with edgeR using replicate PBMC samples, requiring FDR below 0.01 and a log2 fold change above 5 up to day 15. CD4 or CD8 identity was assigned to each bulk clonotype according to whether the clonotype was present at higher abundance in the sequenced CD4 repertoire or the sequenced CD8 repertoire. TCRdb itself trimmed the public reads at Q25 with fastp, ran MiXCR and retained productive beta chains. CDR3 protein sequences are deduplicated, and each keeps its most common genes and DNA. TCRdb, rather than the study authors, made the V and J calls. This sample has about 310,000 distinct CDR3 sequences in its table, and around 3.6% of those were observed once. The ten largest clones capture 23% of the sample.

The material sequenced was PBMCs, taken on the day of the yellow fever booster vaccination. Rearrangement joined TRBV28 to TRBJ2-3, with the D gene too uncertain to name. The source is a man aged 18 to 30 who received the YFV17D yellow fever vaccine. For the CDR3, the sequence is CASHGLDTQYF. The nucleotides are TGTGCCAGCCACGGTTTAGATACGCAGTATTTT.